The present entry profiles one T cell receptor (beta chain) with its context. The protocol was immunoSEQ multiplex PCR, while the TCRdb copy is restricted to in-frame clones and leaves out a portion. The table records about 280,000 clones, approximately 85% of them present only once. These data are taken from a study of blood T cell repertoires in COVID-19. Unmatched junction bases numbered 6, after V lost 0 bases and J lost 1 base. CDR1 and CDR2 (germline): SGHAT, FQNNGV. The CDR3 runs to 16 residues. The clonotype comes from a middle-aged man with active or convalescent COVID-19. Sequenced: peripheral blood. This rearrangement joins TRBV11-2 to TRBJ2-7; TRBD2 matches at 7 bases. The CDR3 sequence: CASSLDPWEGSYEQYF. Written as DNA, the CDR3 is TGTGCCAGCAGCTTAGACCCGTGGGAGGGTTCCTACGAGCAGTACTTC.